The next 20 T cell receptor beta chains were all read from a single sample in a study of response to subunit inactivated influenza vaccine. TCRdb used MiXCR to reprocess the RT-PCR reads, holding one entry per CDR3 protein. The data hold 450,000 to 550,000 distinct CDR3 sequences, with less than 30% observed a single time. Source: CD4+ T cells sorted from PBMCs, taken about 5 days after vaccination. The receptors come from a man in his fifties or sixties who received an inactivated influenza vaccine.

This clonotype was detected only a few times. The gene calls are TRBV6-1 and TRBJ2-3, with TRBD1 matching 7 bases. This CDR3 contains 16 residues. With 5 bases clipped from V and 0 bases from J, the junction kept 8 bases outside the gene matches. In germline, CDR1 is MNHNS, CDR2 SASEGT. Here the CDR3 DNA reads TGTGCCAGCAGTACATTCGGGACAGCGAGCACAGATACGCAGTATTTT. It translates to CASSTFGTASTDTQYF.

This clonotype came up a few times. The chain links TRBV6-1 to TRBJ2-2, with no clear D. The CDR3 is 13 amino acids. The V end was cut by 6 bases, the J end by 6 bases, with 11 bases between. Per the germline V gene, CDR1 is MNHNS and CDR2 is SASEGT. The CDR3 loop is CASRTLSAGELFF. CDR3 nucleotides: TGTGCCAGCAGGACCCTTAGTGCCGGGGAGCTGTTTTTT.

This clonotype was seen a handful of times. This chain links TRBV3-1 with TRBJ2-1; the match to TRBD2 covers 11 bases. The germline gives CDR1 LGHDT, CDR2 YNNKEL (reference sequence). This CDR3 contains 16 residues. V shed 5 bases, J shed 4 bases, and the junction held 7 bases outside the gene matches. In DNA, the CDR3 is TGTGCCAGCAGCTCGCGACTAGCGGGGTATTACAATGAGCAGTTCTTC. It yields the protein CASSSRLAGYYNEQFF.

The chain uses TRBV12-3 or TRBV12-4 and TRBJ2-2; 8 bases map to TRBD1. The length of the CDR3 is 14 residues. V gave up 7 bases and J gave up 6 bases; unmatched junction bases: 7. The CDR3 is CASTWTGRAGELFF. CDR3 DNA: TGTGCCAGCACCTGGACAGGGAGAGCCGGGGAGCTGTTTTTT.

The rearrangement joins TRBV19 to TRBJ2-7; 7 bases fit TRBD1. The CDR3 runs 16 residues. In germline, CDR1 is LNHDA, CDR2 SQIVND (reference sequence). Trimming cost V 7 bases and J 0 bases; bases outside gene matches: 12. CDR3 DNA: TGTGCCAGTAAGGCAGTGGGGACAGCGTCCTCCTACGAGCAGTACTTC. Translation: CASKAVGTASSYEQYF.

V and J are TRBV10-3 and TRBJ2-3, with TRBD2 identical over 10 bases. Per germline, CDR1 ENHRY and CDR2 SYGVKD. The CDR3 extends over 16 amino acids. V was pared by 3 bases and J by 4 bases, with 7 bases of the junction left unmatched. For the CDR3, the DNA is TGTGCCATCAGTGAACCCAGCGGGAGGGCGGCAGATACGCAGTATTTT. This codes for CAISEPSGRAADTQYF.

The chain links TRBV12-3 or TRBV12-4 to TRBJ2-1, with TRBD2 matching 13 bases. This CDR3 is built from 17 residues. J gave up 5 bases and V 8 bases, and 12 bases lay outside the gene matches. The CDR3 DNA follows: TGTGCCAGCCGATCCTACGGGACTAGCGGGACTAACAATGAGCAGTTCTTC. Its translation is CASRSYGTSGTNNEQFF.

Only a few counts were recorded for this clonotype. The chain joins TRBV20-1 to TRBJ2-7; 7 positions match TRBD2. The CDR3 extends over 13 amino acids. The trim removed 5 bases at V and 11 bases at J, leaving 15 bases unmatched. In germline, CDR1 is DFQATT, CDR2 SNEGSKA (reference sequence). This CDR3 reads CSAPPSGPWGEYF. CDR3 in DNA: TGCAGTGCTCCCCCTAGCGGACCTTGGGGGGAGTACTTC.

The chain recombines TRBV9 with TRBJ1-6; the D is unclear. CDR3 length equals 14 residues. Trimming stripped 3 bases from V and 4 bases from J, with 8 bases between. Germline CDR1 and CDR2: SGDLS and YYNGEE. The CDR3 DNA sequence: TGTGCCAGCAGCGAAACATATTATAATTCACCCCTCCACTTT. Protein product: CASSETYYNSPLHF.

This clonotype was seen only a few times. This chain connects TRBV12-3 or TRBV12-4 to TRBJ2-4; unclear D gene. The CDR3 has 14 amino acids. V lost 1 base, J lost 1 base, and 5 bases lay in between. As DNA, the CDR3 is TGTGCCAGCAGTTTAGGCAGCGCCAAAAACATTCAGTACTTC. Protein: CASSLGSAKNIQYF.

This clonotype was recorded at least ten times. The J gene is TRBJ2-7, the V gene TRBV10-3; no definite D call. Trimming left V 0 bases short and J 3 bases short, with 6 bases between. The CDR3 runs 13 residues. CDR1 is ENHRY, CDR2 SYGVKD, per germline. The CDR3, as DNA: TGTGCCATCAGTGAGTCTGCCTACTACGAGCAGTACTTC. Amino acid sequence: CAISESAYYEQYF.

This clonotype turned up a few times. V and J are TRBV7-2 and TRBJ2-5; TRBD2 matches at 10 bases. Germline V gene sequence: CDR1 SGHTA, CDR2 FQGNSA. V was clipped by 5 bases and J by 5 bases; unmatched bases: 11. CDR3 size: 16 residues. The CDR3 DNA is TGTGCCAGCAGCCCGGGGACTAGCGCACCCCGGGAGACCCAGTACTTC. Encoded protein: CASSPGTSAPRETQYF.

The CDR3 DNA sequence: TGTGCCAGCAGTTACTCGAGGGGGCCCTACGAGCAGTACTTC. Protein sequence: CASSYSRGPYEQYF. This sequence joins TRBV6-5 and TRBJ2-7; 7 nucleotides line up with TRBD1. Per germline, CDR1 MNHEY and CDR2 SVGAGI. The V and J ends lost 0 bases and 2 bases, in that order; junction bases with no gene match: 1. The CDR3 length is 14 residues.

The chain recombines TRBV20-1 with TRBJ1-6; D unclear. V was trimmed by 6 bases and J by 7 bases, leaving 13 bases between them. The V gene's germline CDR1 is DFQATT and CDR2 SNEGSKA (reference sequence). The CDR3 consists of 13 residues. The CDR3 region has the DNA TGCAGTGCACACGACGGGCCAAATTCACCCCTCCACTTT. Protein product: CSAHDGPNSPLHF.

The chain has TRBV19 and TRBJ2-1; D is possibly TRBD2 (6 bases). Trimming stripped 6 bases from V and 8 bases from J, with 23 bases between. CDR1 and CDR2 from the germline V gene are LNHDA and SQIVND (reference sequence). This CDR3 contains 16 residues. In DNA, the CDR3 is TGTGCCAGTAGAGAAGCCGGGACTCTCACGAAGGATGAGCAGTTCTTC. Protein sequence: CASREAGTLTKDEQFF.

The chain joins TRBV27 to TRBJ2-7; TRBD2 matches 12 bases. Unmatched junction bases numbered 6, after V lost 4 bases and J lost 2 bases. The CDR3 contains 16 residues. Germline V gene sequence: CDR1 MNHEY, CDR2 SMNVEV (reference sequence). CDR3 coding DNA: TGTGCCAGCAGTTCCTCAAGACTAGCGGGGGCCTACGAGCAGTACTTC. As protein: CASSSSRLAGAYEQYF.

This clonotype has just a few counts. The rearrangement uses TRBV5-6 and TRBJ2-1, with D uncertain. The CDR3 runs 15 residues. The V gene's germline CDR1 is SGHDT and CDR2 YYEEEE. The ends were cut back, 2 bases at V and 5 bases at J, with 14 bases in the middle. CDR3: CASSFQRTPNNEQFF. The CDR3 bases are TGTGCCAGCAGCTTCCAGCGTACCCCCAACAATGAGCAGTTCTTC.

V and J are TRBV7-9 and TRBJ1-1; no definite D call. From germline, CDR1 is SEHNR and CDR2 FQNEAQ (reference sequence). This CDR3 region has 13 residues. V lost 2 bases, J lost 8 bases, and 12 bases lay in between. CDR3 loop: CASSLSTEVEAFF. For the CDR3, the DNA is TGTGCCAGCAGCTTAAGTACCGAAGTGGAAGCTTTCTTT.

The chain is built from TRBV20-1 and TRBJ2-1; 13 bases align to TRBD2. The CDR3 has 15 amino acids. The trim removed 4 bases at V and 5 bases at J, leaving 5 bases unmatched. Germline V CDR1 and CDR2: DFQATT, SNEGSKA (reference sequence). CDR3 in DNA: TGCAGTGCTATAATGGGACTAGCGGGGAACAATGAGCAGTTCTTC. Translation gives CSAIMGLAGNNEQFF.

The CDR3 loop reads CASSRFVGGGGETQYF. The DNA of the CDR3 is TGTGCCAGCAGCCGGTTCGTGGGCGGGGGAGGAGAGACCCAGTACTTC. The genes are TRBV3-1 and TRBJ2-5; TRBD2 matches at 7 bases. The CDR3 covers 16 residues. V was clipped by 4 bases and J by 4 bases; unmatched bases: 12. CDR1 is LGHDT and CDR2 is YNNKEL in the germline V gene (reference sequence).